The sequence of this T cell receptor beta chain was determined in a study of early T cells in non-severe SARS-CoV-2 infection. Study summary: The sequenced material was bulk RNA from unsorted whole blood, and its chains were unpaired.

Overall study findings and caveats: Matches to VDJdb favored anti-spike CD8 responses and missed private and CD4 specificities.

The CDR3 runs 12 residues. The germline gives CDR1 KGHSH, CDR2 LQKENI. V dropped 3 bases and J dropped 2 bases, with 3 bases sitting between them. Concerning this clonotype: The antigen is unknown.

Unique molecular identifiers were added to individual cDNA molecules. TCRdb re-derived calls from the 5' RACE reads in MiXCR, one entry per CDR3 protein. This table has roughly 46,000 distinct CDR3 sequences, around 10% appearing once. The TCR sequence derives from an adult who was a healthcare worker with PCR-confirmed SARS-CoV-2 infection or an uninfected control (not recorded which). The source material was whole blood, sampled at baseline. V gene TRBV18 combines with J gene TRBJ2-3; D gene ambiguous. CDR3 in amino acids: CASSPITDTQYF. The CDR3 nucleotides are TGTGCCAGCTCACCCATCACAGATACGCAGTATTTT. Full variable domain (remainder filled in from reference TRBV18 and TRBJ2-3): NAGVMQNPRHLVRRRGQEARLRCSPMKGHSHVYWYRQLPEEGLKFMVYLQKENIIDESGMPKERFSAEFPKEGPSILRIQQVVRGDSAAYFCASSPITDTQYFGPGTRLTVL.